This T cell receptor beta chain was sequenced during a study of T cell responses to AZD1222 COVID-19 vaccine. The data were produced by immunoSEQ multiplex PCR, yet TCRdb's version contains in-frame clones alone and is incomplete. The table records about 140,000 clones, roughly 92% of them present only once. The sample in question was peripheral blood, obtained 28 days after the second AZD1222 dose. The receptor was derived from an adult who received the AZD1222 COVID-19 vaccine.

CDR3 nucleotide sequence: TGCGCCAGCAGCTTGCAAGGCAGGGACTATGGCTACACCTTC. Translated: CASSLQGRDYGYTF. The chain recombines TRBV5-1 with TRBJ1-2, with a weak D call TRBD1 (5 bases). In germline, CDR1 is SGHRS, CDR2 YFSETQ. V was trimmed by 1 base and J by 3 bases, leaving 10 bases between them. This CDR3 is 14 amino acids long.